Following are 17 T cell receptor beta chains from one sample sequenced in a study of shared clonotypes between healthy human individuals. Assay: immunoSEQ multiplex PCR; the TCRdb copy retains only in-frame clones and omits some. This table has some 480,000 clones, roughly 85% appearing once. The sequenced material came from PBMCs. The receptors were sampled from a woman aged 40 to 50 in good health. Some clones in this sample may be carry-over from other donors' samples.

V usage is TRBV5-5 and J usage is TRBJ2-5; either TRBD1 or TRBD2 may fit D (5 bases each). The germline V gene encodes CDR1 SGHKS and CDR2 YYEKEE (reference sequence). V was clipped by 4 bases and J by 1 base, with 11 bases between them. CDR3 length equals 14 residues. The CDR3 here is CASSLGPIQETQYF. CDR3 coding DNA: TGTGCCAGCAGCCTGGGACCGATCCAAGAGACCCAGTACTTC.

The chain has TRBV18 and TRBJ1-2; 10 positions match TRBD1. Germline values: CDR1 KGHSH, CDR2 LQKENI. CDR3 length: 15 residues. V trimming: 3 bases; J trimming: 6 bases; junction bases outside the gene matches: 7. DNA of the CDR3: TGTGCCAGCTCACCTGGACAGGGGGTGTTGGATGGCTACACCTTC. Translation gives CASSPGQGVLDGYTF.

Remarks on this clone: The same CDR3 arises from other DNA sequences in this sample as well. The J gene is TRBJ2-2, the V gene TRBV5-1; 9 bases match TRBD1. The germline V gene encodes CDR1 SGHRS and CDR2 YFSETQ. The CDR3 loop spans 14 amino acids. Trimming took 3 bases from V and 5 from J; bases not matched to a gene: 2. The chain's CDR3 is CASSWGTGTGELFF. CDR3 sequence (DNA): TGCGCCAGCAGCTGGGGGACAGGGACCGGGGAGCTGTTTTTT.

The V and J genes are TRBV11-2 and TRBJ2-5; no firm D call. CDR1 is SGHAT and CDR2 is FQNNGV in the germline V gene. The length of the CDR3 is 11 residues. Trimming left V 5 bases short and J 4 bases short, with 5 bases between. CDR3 loop: CASSDRETQYF. CDR3 in DNA: TGTGCCAGCAGCGATCGAGAGACCCAGTACTTC.

Notes on this clone: The germline gene is not matched at one end of the junction; a read error may be the cause. The chain is built from TRBV7-7 and TRBJ1-5; D might be TRBD1 (5 bases). The CDR3 is made up of 16 amino acids. CDR1 is SSHAT and CDR2 is FNYEAQ in the germline V gene (reference sequence). The CDR3 here is CASTKRGVGSNQPQHF. CDR3 bases: TGTGCTAGCACCAAACGGGGGGTCGGCAGCAATCAGCCCCAGCATTTT.

The chain links TRBV5-1 to TRBJ1-2, with D hard to call. The germline CDR1 and CDR2 sequences are SGHRS and YFSETQ. V dropped 0 bases and J dropped 2 bases, with 17 bases sitting between them. The CDR3 has 17 residues. The CDR3 protein is CASSLEWFGSGNYGYTF. The CDR3 DNA is TGCGCCAGCAGCTTGGAGTGGTTCGGCAGCGGGAACTATGGCTACACCTTC.

CDR3 coding DNA: TGTGCCTGGAATGACCTACGGTCTGAAGCTTTCTTT. This gives the protein CAWNDLRSEAFF. The gene calls are TRBV30 and TRBJ1-1; D call uncertain. Between the trimmed V and J ends, which lost 4 bases and 6 bases, there was a span of 12 bases. The CDR3 runs to 12 residues. Per germline, CDR1 GTSNPN and CDR2 SVGIG (reference sequence).

This clone came up a few times. The rearrangement uses TRBV10-2 and TRBJ2-1; D unclear. Between the trimmed V and J ends, which lost 3 bases and 3 bases, there was a span of 9 bases. CDR3 length: 14 amino acids. The germline CDR1 and CDR2 sequences are WSHSY and SAAADI. Here the CDR3 reads CASSELGSYNEQFF. The CDR3 nucleotides read TGCGCCAGCAGTGAATTAGGTAGCTACAATGAGCAGTTCTTC.

The V gene is TRBV28, the J gene TRBJ1-1, with D unclear. V lost 3 bases and J 1 base, leaving 3 bases between the germline ends. The CDR3 has 12 amino acids. Germline lookup yields CDR1 MDHEN and CDR2 SYDVKM. CDR3 loop: CASSFSNTEAFF. The CDR3 nucleotides are TGTGCCAGCAGTTTTTCGAACACTGAAGCTTTCTTT.

This sequence joins TRBV7-6 and TRBJ2-7; 7 nucleotides line up with TRBD1. The CDR3 totals 15 residues. V was clipped by 4 bases and J by 0 bases; unmatched bases: 6. The germline V gene encodes CDR1 SGHVS and CDR2 FNYEAQ. The CDR3 loop is CASSSGQTSSYEQYF. CDR3 sequence (DNA): TGTGCCAGCAGCTCGGGACAGACGAGCTCCTACGAGCAGTACTTC. The entire variable domain, with the rest obtained from reference TRBV7-6 and TRBJ2-7, is as follows: GAGVSQSPRYKVTKRGQDVALRCDPISGHVSLYWYRQALGQGPEFLTYFNYEAQQDKSGLPNDRFSAERPEGSISTLTIQRTEQRDSAMYRCASSSGQTSSYEQYFGPGTRLTVT.

V usage is TRBV29-1 and J usage is TRBJ2-7, with 10 nucleotides matching TRBD1. The CDR3 length is 12 residues. The germline gives CDR1 SQVTM, CDR2 ANQGSEA. Germline trimming cut 4 bases from V and 5 bases from J; bases unmatched to any gene: 2. The CDR3 bases are TGCAGCGTTGTGACAGGGGGCGACGAGCAGTACTTC. It is translated as CSVVTGGDEQYF.

The rearrangement links TRBV7-8 to TRBJ2-1; perhaps TRBD2 as D (6 bases). The V end was cut by 4 bases, the J end by 7 bases, with 17 bases between. CDR3 length equals 15 residues. Germline assignment: CDR1 SGHVS and CDR2 FQNEAQ. CDR3 amino acids: CASSYEGGIYNEQFF. The CDR3 nucleotides are TGTGCCAGCAGCTACGAGGGCGGGATCTATAATGAGCAGTTCTTC.

This clone occurred many times. The V gene is TRBV7-2, the J gene TRBJ1-2; unclear D gene. The ends were cut back, 5 bases at V and 5 bases at J, with 15 bases in the middle. The V gene's germline CDR1 is SGHTA and CDR2 FQGNSA. The CDR3 is 14 residues long. CDR3 nucleotide sequence: TGTGCCAGCAGCCCGACCTATGACGGGTATGGCTACACCTTC. Amino acids: CASSPTYDGYGYTF.

The rearrangement links TRBV9 to TRBJ1-4; D uncertain. This CDR3 is built from 15 residues. Germline V gene lookup returns CDR1 SGDLS and CDR2 YYNGEE. The V end was cut by 4 bases, the J end by 8 bases, with 18 bases between. The CDR3 is CASSPLGGREEKLFF. The DNA for the CDR3 is TGTGCCAGCAGCCCACTCGGTGGGCGGGAGGAAAAACTGTTTTTT.

This clone was counted once. The chain joins TRBV28 to TRBJ2-7; D perhaps matches TRBD2 (7 bases). There are 12 residues in the CDR3. Germline V gives CDR1 MDHEN, CDR2 SYDVKM. This CDR3 is CAGGGHEGEQYF. In DNA form, the CDR3 reads TGTGCTGGGGGGGGCCACGAGGGCGAGCAGTACTTC.

This clone was observed a single time. This chain connects TRBV29-1 to TRBJ2-7; 7 nucleotides align to TRBD2. The CDR3 has 14 amino acids. From germline, CDR1 is SQVTM and CDR2 ANQGSEA. V lost 5 bases and J lost 3; bases outside the gene matches: 10. CDR3 DNA: TGCAGCGTTCGAAGCCCTAGCGGTAACTACGAGCAGTACTTC. Its protein is CSVRSPSGNYEQYF.

This clone turned up a few times. The CDR3 spells CADVGDSNYGYTF. CDR3 coding DNA: TGTGCCGACGTTGGGGATTCTAACTATGGCTACACCTTC. The gene calls are TRBV2 and TRBJ1-2; D is unclear. The CDR3 length is 13 residues. The ends were cut back, 11 bases at V and 0 bases at J, with 13 bases in the middle. From germline, CDR1 is SNHLY and CDR2 FYNNEI. The full variable domain, rest sourced from reference TRBV2 and TRBJ1-2, is EPEVTQTPSHQVTQMGQEVILRCVPISNHLYFYWYRQILGQKVEFLVSFYNNEISEKSEIFDDQFSVERPDGSNFTLKIRSTKLEDSAMYFCADVGDSNYGYTFGSGTRLTVV.